Listed below are T cell receptor beta chains from one sample, sequenced in a study of T-cell reconstitution after alpha-beta-depleted transplantation in children. TCRdb re-analysed the PCR reads in MiXCR, keeping a single row per CDR3 protein. The sample lists 190,000 or so distinct CDR3 sequences, about 6.8% occurring once. Sequenced material: PBMCs from the stem cell graft donor, taken from the stem cell graft. The source is a human donor who donated a stem cell graft to a child with Wiskott-Aldrich syndrome. Both conserved end residues are part of each CDR3. A D gene is named only where the DNA matches it firmly. Size tells how often a clone was seen (once, few, many) or the class of an expanded clone, and some rows leave it out.

v_call: TRBV24-1; d_call: NA; cdr3_length: 15; j_call: TRBJ1-1; clone_size: many; cdr3_aa: CATSETTGSGTEAFF; cdr3_nt: TGTGCCACCAGTGAAACTACCGGGTCTGGCACTGAAGCTTTCTTT
v_call: TRBV3-1; d_call: NA; cdr3_length: 13; j_call: TRBJ1-1; clone_size: few; cdr3_aa: CASSQGTVSEAFF; cdr3_nt: TGTGCCAGCAGCCAAGGGACAGTATCTGAAGCTTTCTTT
v_call: TRBV5-4; d_call: TRBD1; cdr3_length: 19; j_call: TRBJ2-7; clone_size: many; cdr3_aa: CASSFPSEDRDREVYEQYF; cdr3_nt: TGTGCCAGCAGCTTTCCCTCTGAAGACCGGGACAGGGAGGTCTACGAGCAGTACTTC
v_call: TRBV11-2; d_call: NA; cdr3_length: 13; j_call: TRBJ2-3; clone_size: NA; cdr3_aa: CASSFPSGDTQYF; cdr3_nt: TGTGCCAGCAGCTTCCCCTCGGGAGATACGCAGTATTTT
v_call: TRBV12-3/TRBV12-4; d_call: TRBD1; cdr3_length: 15; j_call: TRBJ2-1; clone_size: NA; cdr3_aa: CASSSDREPYNEQFF; cdr3_nt: TGTGCCAGCAGTTCCGACAGGGAACCCTACAATGAGCAGTTCTTC
v_call: TRBV5-1; d_call: TRBD2; cdr3_length: 18; j_call: TRBJ2-1; clone_size: many; cdr3_aa: CASSLRPQVAGAYNEQFF; cdr3_nt: TGCGCCAGCAGCTTGAGACCCCAAGTGGCGGGGGCCTACAATGAGCAGTTCTTC
v_call: TRBV7-2; d_call: NA; cdr3_length: 13; j_call: TRBJ1-1; clone_size: many; cdr3_aa: CASSVGQNTEAFF; cdr3_nt: TGTGCCAGCAGCGTGGGACAAAACACTGAAGCTTTCTTT
v_call: TRBV5-1; d_call: TRBD2; cdr3_length: 16; j_call: TRBJ2-1; clone_size: many; cdr3_aa: CASSGGVGGSYNEQFF; cdr3_nt: TGCGCCAGCAGCGGGGGGGTTGGGGGCTCCTACAATGAGCAGTTCTTC
v_call: TRBV5-1; d_call: NA; cdr3_length: 15; j_call: TRBJ2-2; clone_size: many; cdr3_aa: CASSLVGSNTGELFF; cdr3_nt: TGCGCCAGCAGCTTGGTCGGTTCGAACACCGGGGAGCTGTTTTTT
v_call: TRBV14; d_call: TRBD2; cdr3_length: 16; j_call: TRBJ2-3; clone_size: many; cdr3_aa: CASSHGLAGLGSTQYF; cdr3_nt: TGTGCCAGCAGCCACGGACTAGCGGGGTTAGGGAGTACGCAGTATTTT
v_call: TRBV10-3; d_call: TRBD1; cdr3_length: 16; j_call: TRBJ1-1; clone_size: many; cdr3_aa: CAISLPGTGENTEAFF; cdr3_nt: TGTGCCATCAGCCTCCCCGGGACAGGGGAGAACACTGAAGCTTTCTTT
v_call: TRBV7-8; d_call: NA; cdr3_length: 16; j_call: TRBJ1-2; clone_size: NA; cdr3_aa: CASSSGHPLANYGYTF; cdr3_nt: TGTGCCAGCAGCTCAGGACACCCGTTAGCTAACTATGGCTACACCTTC
v_call: TRBV7-2; d_call: NA; cdr3_length: 15; j_call: TRBJ1-1; clone_size: NA; cdr3_aa: CASSLAYGGTTEAFF; cdr3_nt: TGTGCCAGCAGCTTAGCTTACGGGGGAACCACTGAAGCTTTCTTT
v_call: TRBV30; d_call: NA; cdr3_length: 16; j_call: TRBJ2-1; clone_size: many; cdr3_aa: CAWSARRVLAHNEQFF; cdr3_nt: TGTGCCTGGAGCGCCCGTCGAGTTTTGGCCCACAATGAGCAGTTCTTC
v_call: TRBV24-1; d_call: NA; cdr3_length: 17; j_call: TRBJ2-3; clone_size: few; cdr3_aa: CATSDLGEGHGTDTQYF; cdr3_nt: TGTGCCACCAGTGATTTAGGCGAAGGGCACGGCACAGATACGCAGTATTTT
v_call: TRBV10-3; d_call: NA; cdr3_length: 15; j_call: TRBJ1-1; clone_size: many; cdr3_aa: CAIRAGGAMNTEAFF; cdr3_nt: TGTGCCATCAGGGCGGGGGGGGCGATGAACACTGAAGCTTTCTTT
v_call: TRBV5-1; d_call: NA; cdr3_length: 16; j_call: TRBJ2-3; clone_size: many; cdr3_aa: CASSFLGGGTVDTQYF; cdr3_nt: TGCGCCAGCAGCTTCCTAGGCGGGGGCACAGTAGATACGCAGTATTTT
v_call: TRBV12-3/TRBV12-4; d_call: NA; cdr3_length: 15; j_call: TRBJ2-1; clone_size: many; cdr3_aa: CASSPQIRSYNEQFF; cdr3_nt: TGTGCCAGCAGCCCTCAAATCCGGAGCTACAATGAGCAGTTCTTC
v_call: TRBV30; d_call: NA; cdr3_length: 14; j_call: TRBJ2-5; clone_size: many; cdr3_aa: CAWNKVGERETQYF; cdr3_nt: TGTGCCTGGAATAAGGTCGGGGAACGAGAGACCCAGTACTTC
v_call: TRBV11-2; d_call: TRBD2; cdr3_length: 14; j_call: TRBJ2-2; clone_size: many; cdr3_aa: CASSYSGGAGELFF; cdr3_nt: TGTGCCAGCAGTTATAGCGGGGGGGCCGGGGAGCTGTTTTTT
v_call: TRBV7-8; d_call: TRBD2; cdr3_length: 16; j_call: TRBJ2-7; clone_size: few; cdr3_aa: CASSPGLAGGPYEQYF; cdr3_nt: TGTGCCAGCAGCCCGGGACTAGCGGGAGGGCCATACGAGCAGTACTTC
v_call: TRBV5-1; d_call: NA; cdr3_length: 13; j_call: TRBJ2-5; clone_size: many; cdr3_aa: CASSLGVKETQYF; cdr3_nt: TGCGCCAGCAGCTTGGGCGTGAAAGAGACCCAGTACTTC
v_call: TRBV12-3/TRBV12-4; d_call: NA; cdr3_length: 12; j_call: TRBJ2-1; clone_size: many; cdr3_aa: CASSPQGNEQFF; cdr3_nt: TGTGCCAGCAGTCCCCAGGGCAATGAGCAGTTCTTC
v_call: TRBV5-1; d_call: NA; cdr3_length: 14; j_call: TRBJ1-1; clone_size: many; cdr3_aa: CASSSSPNVPEAFF; cdr3_nt: TGCGCCAGCAGCTCTTCCCCCAATGTCCCTGAAGCTTTCTTT
v_call: TRBV7-2; d_call: NA; cdr3_length: 12; j_call: TRBJ2-1; clone_size: many; cdr3_aa: CASTLGGFEQFF; cdr3_nt: TGTGCCAGCACCTTAGGGGGGTTCGAGCAGTTCTTC
v_call: TRBV20-1; d_call: NA; cdr3_length: 15; j_call: TRBJ2-7; clone_size: many; cdr3_aa: CSARAPGLSSYEQYF; cdr3_nt: TGCAGTGCTAGAGCTCCGGGACTGAGCTCCTACGAGCAGTACTTC
v_call: TRBV20-1; d_call: TRBD1; cdr3_length: 14; j_call: TRBJ1-1; clone_size: many; cdr3_aa: CSAPQTGSNTEAFF; cdr3_nt: TGCAGTGCTCCTCAGACAGGGTCGAACACTGAAGCTTTCTTT
v_call: TRBV10-2; d_call: NA; cdr3_length: 13; j_call: TRBJ2-7; clone_size: NA; cdr3_aa: CASSEQPYYEQYF; cdr3_nt: TGCGCCAGCAGTGAGCAGCCGTACTACGAGCAGTACTTC
v_call: TRBV4-2; d_call: NA; cdr3_length: 14; j_call: TRBJ2-2; clone_size: NA; cdr3_aa: CASSQVKTTGELFF; cdr3_nt: TGTGCCAGCAGCCAAGTTAAAACCACCGGGGAGCTGTTTTTT
v_call: TRBV16; d_call: NA; cdr3_length: 13; j_call: TRBJ1-4; clone_size: few; cdr3_aa: CASSPYPSEKLFF; cdr3_nt: TGTGCCAGCAGCCCCTACCCGAGTGAAAAACTGTTTTTT
v_call: TRBV20-1; d_call: TRBD2; cdr3_length: 17; j_call: TRBJ2-1; clone_size: NA; cdr3_aa: CCARPSGSASSYNEQFF; cdr3_nt: TGCTGTGCTAGACCTAGCGGGAGCGCTAGCTCCTACAATGAGCAGTTCTTC
v_call: TRBV12-3/TRBV12-4; d_call: TRBD2; cdr3_length: 14; j_call: TRBJ2-1; clone_size: many; cdr3_aa: CASSLPSGYNEQFF; cdr3_nt: TGTGCCAGCAGTTTACCTAGCGGTTACAATGAGCAGTTCTTC
v_call: TRBV7-8; d_call: TRBD1; cdr3_length: 16; j_call: TRBJ1-5; clone_size: NA; cdr3_aa: CASSFLPEGASQPQHF; cdr3_nt: TGTGCCAGCAGCTTCCTGCCGGAGGGGGCGAGTCAGCCCCAGCATTTT
v_call: TRBV20-1; d_call: TRBD2; cdr3_length: 18; j_call: TRBJ2-2; clone_size: many; cdr3_aa: CSARGLGTSGENTGELFF; cdr3_nt: TGCAGTGCTAGAGGGTTAGGGACTAGCGGGGAAAACACCGGGGAGCTGTTTTTT
v_call: TRBV7-9; d_call: NA; cdr3_length: 12; j_call: TRBJ2-2; clone_size: many; cdr3_aa: CASSRETIMLFF; cdr3_nt: TGTGCCAGCAGCCGCGAGACTATCATGCTGTTTTTT
v_call: TRBV5-1; d_call: TRBD1; cdr3_length: 16; j_call: TRBJ2-1; clone_size: few; cdr3_aa: CASSKDRGDYYNEQFF; cdr3_nt: TGCGCCAGCAGCAAAGACAGGGGAGATTACTACAATGAGCAGTTCTTC
v_call: TRBV28; d_call: TRBD1; cdr3_length: 16; j_call: TRBJ1-1; clone_size: many; cdr3_aa: CASSLRRGRGATEAFF; cdr3_nt: TGTGCCAGCAGTCTACGCAGGGGGCGCGGGGCCACTGAAGCTTTCTTT
v_call: TRBV6-2/TRBV6-3; d_call: TRBD1; cdr3_length: 15; j_call: TRBJ1-6; clone_size: few; cdr3_aa: CASTTGRSYNSPLHF; cdr3_nt: TGTGCCAGCACGACAGGGAGAAGCTATAATTCACCCCTCCACTTT
v_call: TRBV20-1; d_call: TRBD2; cdr3_length: 15; j_call: TRBJ2-7; clone_size: many; cdr3_aa: CSARVETSGSYEQYF; cdr3_nt: TGCAGTGCTAGGGTGGAAACTAGCGGCTCCTACGAGCAGTACTTC
v_call: TRBV24-1; d_call: NA; cdr3_length: 14; j_call: TRBJ1-5; clone_size: many; cdr3_aa: CATSDTGRAQPQHF; cdr3_nt: TGTGCCACCAGTGATACAGGGAGGGCTCAGCCCCAGCATTTT
v_call: TRBV12-3/TRBV12-4; d_call: TRBD2; cdr3_length: 14; j_call: TRBJ2-7; clone_size: many; cdr3_aa: CASRVGLAMHEQYF; cdr3_nt: TGTGCCAGCAGAGTTGGACTAGCGATGCACGAGCAGTACTTC
v_call: TRBV12-3/TRBV12-4; d_call: TRBD1; cdr3_length: 14; j_call: TRBJ2-1; clone_size: many; cdr3_aa: CASSFGTAYNEQFF; cdr3_nt: TGTGCCAGCAGTTTCGGGACAGCGTATAATGAGCAGTTCTTC
v_call: TRBV11-2; d_call: NA; cdr3_length: 13; j_call: TRBJ1-2; clone_size: many; cdr3_aa: CASSLNRVNGYTF; cdr3_nt: TGTGCCAGCAGCTTGAACAGGGTTAATGGCTACACCTTC
v_call: TRBV20-1; d_call: TRBD2; cdr3_length: 12; j_call: TRBJ2-5; clone_size: many; cdr3_aa: CSAHSGKETQYF; cdr3_nt: TGCAGTGCACATAGCGGGAAAGAGACCCAGTACTTC
v_call: TRBV20-1; d_call: NA; cdr3_length: 14; j_call: TRBJ2-3; clone_size: many; cdr3_aa: CSARNIWMPDTQYF; cdr3_nt: TGCAGTGCCAGGAATATTTGGATGCCAGATACGCAGTATTTT
v_call: TRBV29-1; d_call: NA; cdr3_length: 12; j_call: TRBJ2-3; clone_size: many; cdr3_aa: CSVLVFTDTQYF; cdr3_nt: TGCAGCGTCTTAGTATTCACAGATACGCAGTATTTT
v_call: TRBV18; d_call: NA; cdr3_length: 17; j_call: TRBJ1-6; clone_size: many; cdr3_aa: CASSPLPIGQPNSPLHF; cdr3_nt: TGTGCCAGCTCACCACTACCGATTGGACAGCCAAATTCACCCCTCCACTTT
v_call: TRBV12-3/TRBV12-4; d_call: NA; cdr3_length: 11; j_call: TRBJ2-3; clone_size: many; cdr3_aa: CASSLIDTQYF; cdr3_nt: TGTGCCAGCAGTTTAATAGATACGCAGTATTTT